The rows below give T cell receptor beta chains drawn from one sample of a study of blood T cell repertoires in COVID-19. Using immunoSEQ multiplex PCR, the repertoire was profiled, and TCRdb retains in-frame clones only, with some absent. The sample lists a few hundred thousand clones, about 87% seen once, with 10% to 13% in the top ten. The sequencing sample was made of PBMCs or T cells enriched from blood (not recorded which). The source is a man between 18 and 35 years old with acute COVID-19. CDR3s leave out the opening cysteine and the closing phenylalanine or tryptophan. The order of the fields is J gene, D gene, V gene, CDR3 length, CDR3 protein. The D gene is left open where the match is weak.

J: TRBJ2-7; D: NA; V: TRBV18; length: 14; CDR3: ASSPASSSASYEQY
J: TRBJ1-2; D: NA; V: TRBV7-9; length: 10; CDR3: ASSLSGDGYT
J: TRBJ2-7; D: TRBD2; V: TRBV9; length: 11; CDR3: ASSESGGYEQY
J: TRBJ1-1; D: NA; V: TRBV5-1; length: 14; CDR3: ASSRADYVAGTEAF
J: TRBJ1-1; D: TRBD1; V: TRBV25-1; length: 13; CDR3: ASSELGQGNTEAF
J: TRBJ2-1; D: TRBD2; V: TRBV11-2; length: 13; CDR3: ASSSTSGRNNEQF
J: TRBJ2-7; D: TRBD2; V: TRBV24-1; length: 11; CDR3: ATSDTVAGEQY
J: TRBJ2-3; D: NA; V: TRBV4-1; length: 14; CDR3: ASSQGVGGGTDTQY
J: TRBJ2-5; D: TRBD2; V: TRBV7-7; length: 13; CDR3: ASSLLAGGQETQY
J: TRBJ1-3; D: NA; V: TRBV7-9; length: 14; CDR3: ASSFSSGPSGNTIY
J: TRBJ1-5; D: NA; V: TRBV28; length: 14; CDR3: ASRKAGGWGNQPQH
J: TRBJ1-2; D: NA; V: TRBV19; length: 12; CDR3: ASSPTVANYGYT
J: TRBJ1-1; D: TRBD1; V: TRBV5-1; length: 15; CDR3: ASSPRLREGANTEAF
J: TRBJ2-2; D: TRBD2; V: TRBV13; length: 14; CDR3: ASIPRGLENTGELF
J: TRBJ2-7; D: NA; V: TRBV5-8; length: 12; CDR3: ASSLEAGPYEQY
J: TRBJ2-7; D: NA; V: TRBV5-6; length: 13; CDR3: ASSLGGSGHYEQY
J: TRBJ1-5; D: NA; V: TRBV7-8; length: 14; CDR3: ASSLGGGHSNQPQH
J: TRBJ1-2; D: NA; V: TRBV28; length: 14; CDR3: ASTKRGGRVKYGYT
J: TRBJ2-4; D: TRBD1; V: TRBV3-1/TRBV3-2; length: 8; CDR3: ASSPGQKY
J: TRBJ2-1; D: NA; V: TRBV9; length: 13; CDR3: ASSLKRFSYNEQF
J: TRBJ1-1; D: NA; V: TRBV13; length: 10; CDR3: ASSLYAGEAF
J: TRBJ1-2; D: NA; V: TRBV19; length: 15; CDR3: ASSILSSLQVNYGYT
J: TRBJ1-2; D: TRBD1; V: TRBV24-1; length: 12; CDR3: ATSDPGQGNGYT
J: TRBJ1-1; D: NA; V: TRBV5-6; length: 11; CDR3: ASSLAGNTEAF
J: TRBJ2-2; D: TRBD1; V: TRBV23-1; length: 12; CDR3: ASRRTGWDGELF
J: TRBJ2-3; D: TRBD2; V: TRBV6-4; length: 13; CDR3: ASSDEAGGPYTQY
J: TRBJ2-2; D: NA; V: TRBV13; length: 12; CDR3: ASFRKSWTGELF
J: TRBJ1-2; D: NA; V: TRBV4-2; length: 9; CDR3: ASRGNYGYT
J: TRBJ1-1; D: NA; V: TRBV30; length: 11; CDR3: AWRSPRNTEAF
J: TRBJ1-2; D: NA; V: TRBV11-2; length: 13; CDR3: ASSLRQANNYGYT
J: TRBJ1-4; D: NA; V: TRBV6-5; length: 11; CDR3: ASSSRPLEKLF
J: TRBJ2-7; D: NA; V: TRBV28; length: 13; CDR3: ASSLGPTPNVEQY
J: TRBJ2-3; D: TRBD1; V: TRBV9; length: 13; CDR3: ASSPQGASTDTQY
J: TRBJ1-3; D: NA; V: TRBV11-2; length: 14; CDR3: ASSFRTDPSGNTIY
J: TRBJ2-1; D: NA; V: TRBV7-8; length: 11; CDR3: ASSPRAGIEQF
J: TRBJ2-1; D: NA; V: TRBV27; length: 8; CDR3: ASNYPGLI
J: TRBJ2-5; D: TRBD1; V: TRBV5-1; length: 14; CDR3: ASRREGQGAGGGQY
J: TRBJ1-5; D: NA; V: TRBV19; length: 15; CDR3: ASSRASLRFRNQPQH
J: TRBJ1-1; D: TRBD1; V: TRBV7-9; length: 12; CDR3: ASSSDRGSTEAF
J: TRBJ2-1; D: NA; V: TRBV5-1; length: 13; CDR3: ASSLTGSTYNEQF
J: TRBJ1-4; D: TRBD1; V: TRBV11-3; length: 14; CDR3: ASSDGTGQTNEKLF
J: TRBJ2-2; D: TRBD2; V: TRBV11-2; length: 16; CDR3: ASSLVRLAGEHTGELF
J: TRBJ2-7; D: NA; V: TRBV6-5; length: 13; CDR3: ASSSPTGGTYEQY
J: TRBJ2-7; D: TRBD2; V: TRBV6-5; length: 13; CDR3: ASSTSGSSWYEQY
J: TRBJ1-6; D: NA; V: TRBV7-9; length: 11; CDR3: ASSLVDNSPLH
J: TRBJ2-2; D: TRBD1; V: TRBV30; length: 12; CDR3: AWSRQGDTGELF
J: TRBJ1-6; D: NA; V: TRBV14; length: 13; CDR3: ASSQEAALESPLH
J: TRBJ2-1; D: NA; V: TRBV29-1; length: 14; CDR3: SVPPPGETSDNEQF